The present T cell receptor beta chain was sequenced within a study of T cell responses to AZD1222 COVID-19 vaccine. The study's findings and limits: The donors showed a predominance of white British ancestry and of females, with possible underestimation of clonal diversity.

Looked up from germline, CDR1 is SGHVS and CDR2 is FNYEAQ. Trimming removed 5 bases from V and 1 base from J; junction bases left unmatched: 13. CDR3 length: 17 amino acids. In regard to this clone: Its specificity is not known.

Here immunoSEQ multiplex PCR was the method, and the copy in TCRdb shows in-frame clones only, minus some. The sample shows some 120,000 clones, around 90% of them seen only once. The rearrangement links TRBV7-6 to TRBJ2-7, with 8 bases aligning to TRBD1. This clonotype was obtained from an adult in good health. Sequencing was performed on peripheral blood, taken on day 0 of AZD1222 vaccination. DNA for the CDR3: TGTGCCAGCAGCCCAGACCTTGAGGACAGGGAATCCTACGAGCAGTACTTC. Its translation: CASSPDLEDRESYEQYF.